The 30 T cell receptor beta chains reported below all come from one sample, sequenced in a study of siplizumab effects on memory and regulatory T cells. Profiled with immunoSEQ multiplex PCR; TCRdb holds only in-frame clones, not every one. This sample has about 120,000 clones, with 90% to 95% found just once. The source material was non-Treg CD4+ T cells sorted from blood. Source of these receptors: a human donor in good health.

This sequence joins TRBV7-7 and TRBJ2-5, with D hard to call. The germline gives CDR1 SSHAT, CDR2 FNYEAQ (reference sequence). The ends were cut back, 0 bases at V and 5 bases at J, with 13 bases in the middle. The CDR3 spans 15 residues. CDR3 sequence (DNA): TGTGCCAGCAGCTTAGCGGGGTCGGGTAGGGAGACCCAGTACTTC. Protein: CASSLAGSGRETQYF. Combining the CDR3 with reference TRBV7-7 and TRBJ2-5 gives the whole variable domain GAGVSQSPRYKVTKRGQDVTLRCDPISSHATLYWYQQALGQGPEFLTYFNYEAQPDKSGLPSDRFSAERPEGSISTLTIQRTEQRDSAMYRCASSLAGSGRETQYFGPGTRLLVL.

The V and J genes are TRBV6-5 and TRBJ2-7; possibly TRBD2 for D (6 bases). The CDR3 covers 15 residues. Germline CDR1 is MNHEY and CDR2 is SVGAGI. Trimming stripped 2 bases from V and 6 bases from J, with 17 bases between. The CDR3 protein is CASSYIDRRAGEQYF. CDR3 nucleotide sequence: TGTGCCAGCAGTTACATAGACCGGAGGGCTGGCGAGCAGTACTTC.

This chain connects TRBV15 to TRBJ2-2, with TRBD1 identical over 12 bases. Germline CDR1 is LNHNV and CDR2 is YYDKDF (reference sequence). The CDR3 is made up of 14 amino acids. V was pared by 8 bases and J by 6 bases, with 4 bases of the junction left unmatched. This CDR3 reads CATRRDRGPGELFF. For the CDR3, the DNA is TGTGCCACCCGCCGGGACAGGGGGCCCGGGGAGCTGTTTTTT.

The chain joins TRBV27 to TRBJ2-7; D call uncertain. The CDR3 is 10 amino acids. Per the germline V gene, CDR1 is MNHEY and CDR2 is SMNVEV (reference sequence). V was shortened by 9 bases and J by 5 bases, with 8 bases between the two germline ends. CDR3 DNA sequence: TGTGCCAGGCTTGGCAACGAGCAGTACTTC. This translates into CARLGNEQYF.

The chain links TRBV5-8 to TRBJ1-2, with 7 bases identical to TRBD1. The V gene end was trimmed by 0 bases and the J gene end by 8 bases; junction bases not matched to a gene: 10. In germline, CDR1 is SGHTS, CDR2 YDEGEE. CDR3 length equals 15 residues. The CDR3, as DNA: TGTGCCAGCAGCTTGGAGGGACAGAGCGTTATAGGCTACACCTTC. Encoded protein: CASSLEGQSVIGYTF.

The rearrangement uses TRBV19 and TRBJ1-3; D unclear. This CDR3 contains 14 residues. From germline, CDR1 is LNHDA and CDR2 SQIVND (reference sequence). Deletions cut 3 bases from V and 3 bases from J, with 9 bases between. CDR3 in DNA: TGTGCCAGTAGTATCTCCCAACTTGGAAACACCATATATTTT. Its translation: CASSISQLGNTIYF.

The rearrangement uses TRBV21-1 and TRBJ2-4; the D call in the table, TRBD1, was not verified against the DNA. TRBV21-1 is flagged as a pseudogene. CDR3 length: 15 amino acids. The CDR3 loop reads CASSRIGTAKNIQYF. CDR3 DNA sequence: TGTGCCAGCAGCAGGATAGGGACAGCAAAAAACATTCAGTACTTC.

This clone is a singleton in its sample. The chain carries TRBV18 and TRBJ2-3; D possibly corresponds to TRBD2 (6 bases). Trimming cost V 0 bases and J 2 bases, with 12 bases left between them. The germline gives CDR1 KGHSH, CDR2 LQKENI. CDR3 size: 16 residues. The DNA for the CDR3 is TGTGCCAGCTCACCACCGACCGGGAGAATCACAGATACGCAGTATTTT. Translation gives CASSPPTGRITDTQYF.

This clone came up once. This chain uses TRBV7-2 with TRBJ1-5; no clear D. The V gene's germline CDR1 is SGHTA and CDR2 FQGNSA. This CDR3 comprises 15 residues. The V end lost 2 bases, the J end lost 5 bases, and 13 bases lay between the germline ends. The CDR3 protein is CASSLSGVRDQPQHF. DNA for the CDR3: TGTGCCAGCAGCTTAAGCGGGGTGCGGGATCAGCCCCAGCATTTT.

The CDR3 DNA sequence: TGTGCCAGCAGCCGGGGACAGGGGGCTACGCAGTACTTC. Protein: CASSRGQGATQYF. This chain links TRBV9 with TRBJ2-7; 12 nucleotides align to TRBD1. The CDR3 sequence is 13 residues long. CDR1 and CDR2 from the germline V gene are SGDLS and YYNGEE. With V trimmed by 4 bases and J by 9 bases, 5 bases remained unmatched.

V is TRBV15 and J is TRBJ1-1, with D possibly TRBD1 on 5 matching bases. CDR1 and CDR2 from the germline V gene are LNHNV and YYDKDF (reference sequence). Trimming took off 1 base at V and 5 bases at J, with 17 bases between the two ends. This CDR3 is built from 16 residues. The CDR3 region is CATSRGRFKGMTEAFF. Written as DNA, the CDR3 is TGTGCCACCAGCAGAGGCCGCTTTAAGGGGATGACTGAAGCTTTCTTT. Using reference TRBV15 and TRBJ1-1 for the parts outside the CDR3, the full variable domain is DAMVIQNPRYQVTQFGKPVTLSCSQTLNHNVMYWYQQKSSQAPKLLFHYYDKDFNNEADTPDNFQSRRPNTSFCFLDIRSPGLGDTAMYLCATSRGRFKGMTEAFFGQGTRLTVV.

The chain recombines TRBV5-1 with TRBJ2-3; TRBD2 matches 8 bases. V shed 4 bases and J 3 bases; nucleotides not matched to a gene: 7. This CDR3 has 15 residues. Germline V gene lookup returns CDR1 SGHRS and CDR2 YFSETQ. The CDR3 nucleotides are TGCGCCAGCAGCCCCGAGGGACTAGGTACAGATACGCAGTATTTT. This encodes CASSPEGLGTDTQYF.

The rearrangement joins TRBV7-7 to TRBJ2-7; 8 bases agree with TRBD1. V lost 5 bases to trimming and J lost 3 bases; unmatched junction nucleotides: 9. The CDR3 runs 15 residues. Germline-derived CDR1 and CDR2 are SSHAT and FNYEAQ (reference sequence). Here the CDR3 reads CASSAGTGDFYEQYF. CDR3 DNA sequence: TGTGCCAGCAGCGCCGGGACAGGAGATTTCTACGAGCAGTACTTC.

This chain uses TRBV28 with TRBJ2-2; D possibly matches TRBD1 or TRBD2 (7 bases each). The length of the CDR3 is 16 residues. Germline-derived CDR1 and CDR2 are MDHEN and SYDVKM. Trimming cost V 7 bases and J 5 bases, with 20 bases left between them. DNA for the CDR3: TGTGCCAGCACCAAACCAGGGGGGGTTGAGACCGGGGAGCTGTTTTTT. The encoded protein is CASTKPGGVETGELFF.

V usage is TRBV5-4 and J usage is TRBJ2-1; the match to TRBD2 covers 11 bases. The trim removed 0 bases at V and 7 bases at J, leaving 3 bases unmatched. The CDR3 totals 15 residues. Germline-derived CDR1 and CDR2 are SGHNT and YYREEE (reference sequence). The CDR3 region is CASSLVAGGPNEQFF. In nucleotides, the CDR3 is TGTGCCAGCAGCTTGGTAGCGGGGGGGCCTAATGAGCAGTTCTTC.

V and J are TRBV6-5 and TRBJ1-1; no clear D. There are 14 residues in the CDR3. Trimming took 6 bases from V and 7 from J, leaving 18 bases between them. Per germline, CDR1 MNHEY and CDR2 SVGAGI. The CDR3 nucleotides are TGTGCCAGCAGCCTCGCGCCACTAAAGAGTGAAGCTTTCTTT. It translates to CASSLAPLKSEAFF.

The chain joins TRBV7-9 to TRBJ2-7; D is uncertain. This CDR3 is 12 amino acids long. Trimming removed 5 bases from V and 2 bases from J, with 7 bases in between. Looked up from germline, CDR1 is SEHNR and CDR2 is FQNEAQ (reference sequence). The CDR3 reads CASSQDPYEQYF. The CDR3 DNA reads TGTGCCAGCAGCCAAGACCCCTACGAGCAGTACTTC.

The V and J genes are TRBV6-1 and TRBJ1-2, with D tentatively TRBD1 (5 bases). V gave up 1 base and J gave up 1 base, with 7 bases separating them. Germline CDR1 and CDR2: MNHNS and SASEGT. The CDR3 extends over 14 amino acids. The CDR3 spells CASSEGQLNYGYTF. The CDR3 bases are TGTGCCAGCAGTGAAGGACAGCTTAACTATGGCTACACCTTC.

The genes are TRBV2 and TRBJ2-3, with TRBD1 matching 10 bases. Germline loops: CDR1 SNHLY, CDR2 FYNNEI. The V segment lost 8 bases and the J segment 3 bases; nucleotides outside the gene matches: 11. The CDR3 covers 16 residues. The CDR3 is CASGLPGQGKTDTQYF. As DNA, the CDR3 is TGTGCCAGCGGACTCCCGGGACAGGGGAAGACAGATACGCAGTATTTT.

This clone was picked up one time. This rearrangement joins TRBV6-1 to TRBJ1-1, with a tentative D call TRBD1 (5 bases). V lost 6 bases and J 2 bases, leaving 16 bases between the germline ends. This CDR3 has 15 residues. Germline V gene lookup returns CDR1 MNHNS and CDR2 SASEGT. Here the CDR3 DNA reads TGTGCCAGCAGCTACGTCGAGGGGTTAAACACTGAAGCTTTCTTT. This encodes CASSYVEGLNTEAFF.

This chain connects TRBV5-6 to TRBJ2-5; 10 bases are a match to TRBD2. V dropped 0 bases and J dropped 5; count of bases not matched to a gene: 10. This CDR3 spans 17 amino acids. Per the germline V gene, CDR1 is SGHDT and CDR2 is YYEEEE. DNA of the CDR3: TGTGCCAGCAGCTTGGGGCCTAGCGGGAGCGGTGGGGAGACCCAGTACTTC. Its translation is CASSLGPSGSGGETQYF.

The chain joins TRBV7-9 to TRBJ2-2; D unresolved. CDR3 size: 14 residues. Germline values: CDR1 SEHNR, CDR2 FQNEAQ (reference sequence). V lost 0 bases and J 4 bases, leaving 6 bases between the germline ends. CDR3: CASSLAGFTGELFF. For the CDR3, the DNA is TGTGCCAGCAGCTTAGCCGGGTTCACCGGGGAGCTGTTTTTT.

V is TRBV27 and J is TRBJ2-7; D remains unclear. CDR3 length: 14 residues. Trimming shortened V by 6 bases and J by 3 bases, and 15 bases separated the two germline ends. CDR1 MNHEY and CDR2 SMNVEV come from the germline V gene (reference sequence). CDR3 sequence: CASRGHSLSYEQYF. For the CDR3, the DNA is TGTGCCAGCAGAGGCCACAGCCTGAGCTACGAGCAGTACTTC.

The chain couples TRBV7-3 to TRBJ2-5; D tentatively reads TRBD1 or TRBD2 (5 bases each). Trimming stripped 0 bases from V and 6 bases from J, with 8 bases between. The CDR3 loop spans 13 amino acids. Germline V gene sequence: CDR1 SGHTA, CDR2 FQGTGA. This chain's CDR3 is CASSLTGEQTQYF. The CDR3, as DNA: TGTGCCAGCAGCTTAACGGGGGAACAGACCCAGTACTTC. Full variable domain (outside the CDR3, taken from reference TRBV7-3 and TRBJ2-5): GAGVSQTPSNKVTEKGKYVELRCDPISGHTALYWYRQSLGQGPEFLIYFQGTGAADDSGLPNDRFFAVRPEGSVSTLKIQRTERGDSAVYLCASSLTGEQTQYFGPGTRLLVL.

The V call is TRBV25-1, the J call TRBJ2-3, with a tentative D call TRBD2 (6 bases). V lost 1 base and J lost 6, with 14 bases in between. This CDR3 is built from 15 residues. CDR1 and CDR2 from the germline V gene are MGHDK and SYGVNS. The CDR3 DNA follows: TGTGCCAGCAGTGAATTAACGGCCAGCGGGGATACGCAGTATTTT. Translating it yields CASSELTASGDTQYF.

V usage is TRBV5-5 and J usage is TRBJ2-1, with D maybe TRBD1 (5 bases). From germline, CDR1 is SGHKS and CDR2 YYEKEE (reference sequence). The CDR3 extends over 13 amino acids. V lost 0 bases and J lost 10, with 11 bases in between. The CDR3 loop is CASSLVDSHEQFF. In DNA, the CDR3 is TGTGCCAGCAGCTTGGTTGACAGCCACGAGCAGTTCTTC.

The genes are TRBV18 and TRBJ2-5; D gene ambiguous. Germline V gene data show CDR1 as KGHSH and CDR2 as LQKENI. With 0 bases removed from V and 4 bases from J, the gap between germline ends came to 9 bases. The CDR3 extends over 14 amino acids. The CDR3 loop is CASSPPWDGETQYF. Here the CDR3 DNA reads TGTGCCAGCTCACCACCGTGGGATGGAGAGACCCAGTACTTC. The complete variable domain, with remaining parts taken from reference TRBV18 and TRBJ2-5, reads NAGVMQNPRHLVRRRGQEARLRCSPMKGHSHVYWYRQLPEEGLKFMVYLQKENIIDESGMPKERFSAEFPKEGPSILRIQQVVRGDSAAYFCASSPPWDGETQYFGPGTRLLVL.

This clone was seen just once. The V gene is TRBV7-8, the J gene TRBJ1-2; D might be TRBD1 (5 bases). CDR1 and CDR2 from the germline V gene are SGHVS and FQNEAQ. Trimming stripped 1 base from V and 4 bases from J, with 13 bases between. This CDR3 region has 15 residues. The CDR3 protein is CASSLVVQGSYGYTF. As DNA, the CDR3 is TGTGCCAGCAGCTTAGTCGTGCAGGGCTCCTATGGCTACACCTTC.

V gene TRBV29-1 combines with J gene TRBJ2-1; D may be TRBD1 or TRBD2 (6 bases each). V lost 5 bases and J lost 2, with 7 bases in between. This CDR3 spans 12 amino acids. CDR1 is SQVTM and CDR2 is ANQGSEA in the germline V gene. The CDR3 nucleotides are TGCAGCGTTAGGGGGGCCTACAATGAGCAGTTCTTC. Its translation: CSVRGAYNEQFF.

The chain carries TRBV6-5 and TRBJ1-1, with no clear D. Germline CDR1 is MNHEY and CDR2 is SVGAGI. The CDR3 covers 15 residues. Trimming cost V 2 bases and J 0 bases, with 10 bases left between them. The CDR3 nucleotides read TGTGCCAGCAGTTACGTTATAGGGTTGAACACTGAAGCTTTCTTT. This codes for CASSYVIGLNTEAFF.